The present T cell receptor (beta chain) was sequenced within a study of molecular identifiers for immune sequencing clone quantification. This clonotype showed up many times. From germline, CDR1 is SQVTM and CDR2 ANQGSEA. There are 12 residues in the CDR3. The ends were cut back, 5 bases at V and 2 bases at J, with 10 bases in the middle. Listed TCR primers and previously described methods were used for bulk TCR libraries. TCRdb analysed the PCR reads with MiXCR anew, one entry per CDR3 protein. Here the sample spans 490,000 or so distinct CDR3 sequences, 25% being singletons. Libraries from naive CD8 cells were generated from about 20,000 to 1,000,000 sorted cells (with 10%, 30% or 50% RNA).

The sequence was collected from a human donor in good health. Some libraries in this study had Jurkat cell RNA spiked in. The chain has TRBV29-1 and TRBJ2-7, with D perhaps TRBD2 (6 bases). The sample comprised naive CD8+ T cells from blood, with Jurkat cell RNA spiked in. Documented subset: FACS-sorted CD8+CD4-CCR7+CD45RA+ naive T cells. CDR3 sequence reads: CSVLAETYEQYF. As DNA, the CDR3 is TGCAGCGTTTTAGCGGAAACCTACGAGCAGTACTTC.